This TCR beta chain was identified during a study of cytomegalovirus exposure and HLA in healthy donors. A word on this clone: Its target is unknown.

Study results and limitations: Using a false discovery rate of 0.05, a later analysis showed that 15,000 to 20,000 TCR beta sequences were associated with HLA alleles. CMV serostatus stood as the only immune exposure information on hand.

13 Jbeta primers and 60 Vbeta primers were used for the PCR. Measured with immunoSEQ multiplex PCR; TCRdb has only the in-frame clones, and not every one. Its listing shows roughly 150,000 clones. This CDR3 has 15 residues. Germline lookup yields CDR1 LNHDA and CDR2 SQIVND (reference sequence). V lost 5 bases and J lost 2, with 15 bases in between. This chain links TRBV19 with TRBJ2-5; D call uncertain. The sequenced material came from PBMCs. This TCR derives from a woman between 50 and 59 years old in good health and CMV-seronegative. The CDR3 coding sequence is TGTGCCAGTAGTCTGATGTGGCTGCCACAAGAGACCCAGTACTTC. Its protein is CASSLMWLPQETQYF.